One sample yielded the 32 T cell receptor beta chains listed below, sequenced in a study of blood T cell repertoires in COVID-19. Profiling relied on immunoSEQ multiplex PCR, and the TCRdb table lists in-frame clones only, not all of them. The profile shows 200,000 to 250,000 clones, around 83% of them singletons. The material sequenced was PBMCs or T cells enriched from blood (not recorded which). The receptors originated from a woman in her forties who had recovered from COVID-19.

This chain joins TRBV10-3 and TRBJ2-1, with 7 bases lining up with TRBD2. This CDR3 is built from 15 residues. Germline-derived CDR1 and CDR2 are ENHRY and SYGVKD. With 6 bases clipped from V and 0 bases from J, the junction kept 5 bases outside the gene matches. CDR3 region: CAIRVGGSSYNEQFF. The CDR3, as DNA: TGTGCCATCAGAGTGGGCGGGAGCTCCTACAATGAGCAGTTCTTC.

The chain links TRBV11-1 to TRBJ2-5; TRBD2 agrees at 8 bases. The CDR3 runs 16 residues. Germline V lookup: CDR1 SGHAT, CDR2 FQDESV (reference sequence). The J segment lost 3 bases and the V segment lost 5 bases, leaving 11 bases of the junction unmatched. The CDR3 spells CASSPGSGGIEETQYF. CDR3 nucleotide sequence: TGTGCCAGCAGCCCAGGGAGCGGGGGAATTGAAGAGACCCAGTACTTC.

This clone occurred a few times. CDR3 sequence: CASSPSKQGNEQYV. CDR3 sequence (DNA): TGTGCCAGCAGCCCCTCCAAACAGGGTAACGAGCAGTACGTC. V usage is TRBV28 and J usage is TRBJ2-7; D possibly corresponds to TRBD1 (6 bases). V was trimmed by 6 bases and J by 5 bases, leaving 17 bases between them. The CDR3 consists of 14 residues. Germline V gene sequence: CDR1 MDHEN, CDR2 SYDVKM.

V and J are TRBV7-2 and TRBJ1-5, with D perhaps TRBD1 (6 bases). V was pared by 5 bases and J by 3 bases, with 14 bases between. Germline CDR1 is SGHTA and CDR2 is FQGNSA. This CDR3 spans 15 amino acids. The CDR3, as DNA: TGTGCCAGCAGCATATCCCAGGGGTCCAATCAGCCCCAGCATTTT. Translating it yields CASSISQGSNQPQHF.

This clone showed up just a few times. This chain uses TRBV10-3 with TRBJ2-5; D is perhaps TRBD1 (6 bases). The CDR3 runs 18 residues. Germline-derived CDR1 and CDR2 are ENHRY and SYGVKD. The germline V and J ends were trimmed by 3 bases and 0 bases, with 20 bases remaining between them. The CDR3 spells CAISDRAGAQGNQETQYF. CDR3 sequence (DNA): TGTGCCATCAGTGATCGGGCAGGGGCCCAGGGAAACCAAGAGACCCAGTACTTC.

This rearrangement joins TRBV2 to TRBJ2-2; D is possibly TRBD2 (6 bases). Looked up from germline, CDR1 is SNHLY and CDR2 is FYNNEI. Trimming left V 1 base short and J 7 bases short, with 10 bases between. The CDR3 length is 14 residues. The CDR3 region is CASSEVGSVGELFF. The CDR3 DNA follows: TGTGCCAGCAGTGAAGTCGGGAGCGTCGGGGAGCTGTTTTTT.

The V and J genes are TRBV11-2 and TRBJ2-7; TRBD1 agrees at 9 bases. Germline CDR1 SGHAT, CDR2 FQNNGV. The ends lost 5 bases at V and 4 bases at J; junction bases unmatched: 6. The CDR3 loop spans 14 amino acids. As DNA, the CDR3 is TGTGCCAGCAGCCTCAGACAGGGGGGTTACGAGCAGTACTTC. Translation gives CASSLRQGGYEQYF.

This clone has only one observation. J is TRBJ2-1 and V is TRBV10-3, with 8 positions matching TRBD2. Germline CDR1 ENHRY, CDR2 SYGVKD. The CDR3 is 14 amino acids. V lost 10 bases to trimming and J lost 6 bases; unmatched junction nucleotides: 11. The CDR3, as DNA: TGTGCCACCTCGGCCTCCGGGGGGGGCAATGAGCAGTTCTTC. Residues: CATSASGGGNEQFF.

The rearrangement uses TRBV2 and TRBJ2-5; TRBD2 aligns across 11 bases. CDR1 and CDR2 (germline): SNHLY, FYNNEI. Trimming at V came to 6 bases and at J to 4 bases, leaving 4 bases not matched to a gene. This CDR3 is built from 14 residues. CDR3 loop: CASSFSGGGETQYF. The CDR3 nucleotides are TGTGCCAGCAGCTTTAGCGGGGGGGGAGAGACCCAGTACTTC.

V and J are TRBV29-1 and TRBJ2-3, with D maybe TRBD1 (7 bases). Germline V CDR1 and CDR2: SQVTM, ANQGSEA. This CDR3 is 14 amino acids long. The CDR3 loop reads CIMEGQTRGDTQYF. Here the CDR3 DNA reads TGCATCATGGAGGGACAGACACGCGGGGATACGCAGTATTTT.

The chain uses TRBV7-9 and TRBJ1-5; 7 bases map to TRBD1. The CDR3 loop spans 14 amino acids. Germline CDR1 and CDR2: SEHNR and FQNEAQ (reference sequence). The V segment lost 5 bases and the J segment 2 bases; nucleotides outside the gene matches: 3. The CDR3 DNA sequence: TGTGCCAGCAGCCGTGGGACAGGCAATCAGCCCCAGCATTTT. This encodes CASSRGTGNQPQHF. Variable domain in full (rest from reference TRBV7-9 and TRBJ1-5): DTGVSQNPRHKITKRGQNVTFRCDPISEHNRLYWYRQTLGQGPEFLTYFQNEAQLEKSRLLSDRFSAERPKGSFSTLEIQRTEQGDSAMYLCASSRGTGNQPQHFGDGTRLSIL.

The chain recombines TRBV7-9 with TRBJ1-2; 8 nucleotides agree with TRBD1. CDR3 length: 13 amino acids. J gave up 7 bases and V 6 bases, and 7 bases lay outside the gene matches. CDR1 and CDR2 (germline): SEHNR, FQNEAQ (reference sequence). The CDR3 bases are TGTGCCAGCAGGAAGACAGGGGTCTCTGGCTACACCTTC. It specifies CASRKTGVSGYTF.

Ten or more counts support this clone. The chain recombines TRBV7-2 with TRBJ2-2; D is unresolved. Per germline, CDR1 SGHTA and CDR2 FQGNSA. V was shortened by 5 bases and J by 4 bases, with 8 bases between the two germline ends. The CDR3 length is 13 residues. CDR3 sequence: CASSVHSTGELFF. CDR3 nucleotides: TGTGCCAGCAGCGTCCATAGCACCGGGGAGCTGTTTTTT.

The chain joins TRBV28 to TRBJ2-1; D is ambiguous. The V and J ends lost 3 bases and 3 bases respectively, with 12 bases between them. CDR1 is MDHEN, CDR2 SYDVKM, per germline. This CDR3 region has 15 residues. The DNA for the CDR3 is TGTGCCAGCAGTTTGGAGAGGTTGGACTACAATGAGCAGTTCTTC. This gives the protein CASSLERLDYNEQFF.

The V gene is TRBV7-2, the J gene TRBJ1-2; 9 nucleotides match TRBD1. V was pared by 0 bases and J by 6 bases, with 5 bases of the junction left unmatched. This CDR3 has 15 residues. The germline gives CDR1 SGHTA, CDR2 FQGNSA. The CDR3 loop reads CASSLALQGADGYTF. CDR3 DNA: TGTGCCAGCAGCTTAGCGCTACAGGGGGCCGATGGCTACACCTTC.

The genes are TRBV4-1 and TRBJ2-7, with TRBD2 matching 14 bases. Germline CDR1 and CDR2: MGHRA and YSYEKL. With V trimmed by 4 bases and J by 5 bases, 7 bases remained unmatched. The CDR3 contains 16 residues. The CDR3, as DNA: TGCGCCAGCAGCCGGACGGGACTAGCGGGAGAGGACGAGCAGTACTTC. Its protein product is CASSRTGLAGEDEQYF.

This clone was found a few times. The CDR3 DNA is TGTGCCAGCAGCTTAGTGGCGGAACCCTACAATGAGCAGTTCTTC. Residues: CASSLVAEPYNEQFF. J is TRBJ2-1 and V is TRBV7-2; D not certain. The CDR3 is 15 amino acids. Between the trimmed V and J ends, which lost 1 base and 2 bases, there was a span of 9 bases. The V gene's germline CDR1 is SGHTA and CDR2 FQGNSA.

Here the CDR3 reads CASSLSGMLGGAWRTQYF. The CDR3 nucleotides are TGTGCCAGCAGCTTGTCAGGCATGTTAGGGGGCGCGTGGAGGACCCAGTACTTC. The J gene is TRBJ2-5, the V gene TRBV5-4; the match to TRBD1 covers 7 bases. The ends lost 1 base at V and 7 bases at J; junction bases unmatched: 19. Germline V gene sequence: CDR1 SGHNT, CDR2 YYREEE (reference sequence). The CDR3 is 18 amino acids.

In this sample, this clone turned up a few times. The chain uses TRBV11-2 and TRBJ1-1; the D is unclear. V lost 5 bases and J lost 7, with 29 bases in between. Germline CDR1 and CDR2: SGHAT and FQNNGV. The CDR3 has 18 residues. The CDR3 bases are TGTGCCAGCAGCCCCTCCCGGCACGGCGGGAGGGAAGGCGGTGAAGCTTTCTTT. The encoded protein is CASSPSRHGGREGGEAFF.

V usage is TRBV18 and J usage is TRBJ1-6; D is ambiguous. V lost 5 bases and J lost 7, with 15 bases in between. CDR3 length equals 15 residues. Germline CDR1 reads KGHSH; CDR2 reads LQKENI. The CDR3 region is CASSSMSGKNSPLHF. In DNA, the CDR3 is TGTGCCAGCTCATCTATGAGCGGGAAGAATTCACCCCTCCACTTT.

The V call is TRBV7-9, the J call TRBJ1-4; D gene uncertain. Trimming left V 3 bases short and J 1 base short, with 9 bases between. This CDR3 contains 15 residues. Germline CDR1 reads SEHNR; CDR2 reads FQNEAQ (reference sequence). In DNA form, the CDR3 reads TGTGCCAGCAGCTTGGGTCGGGGAACTAATGAAAAACTGTTTTTT. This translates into CASSLGRGTNEKLFF.

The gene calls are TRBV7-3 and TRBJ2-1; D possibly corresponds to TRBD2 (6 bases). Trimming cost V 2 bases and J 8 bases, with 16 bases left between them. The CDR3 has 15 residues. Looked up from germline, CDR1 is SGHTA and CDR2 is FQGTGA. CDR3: CASSLSPGVPHEQFF. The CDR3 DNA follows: TGTGCCAGCAGCTTATCCCCGGGAGTCCCCCATGAGCAGTTCTTC. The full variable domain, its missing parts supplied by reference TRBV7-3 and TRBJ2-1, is GAGVSQTPSNKVTEKGKYVELRCDPISGHTALYWYRQSLGQGPEFLIYFQGTGAADDSGLPNDRFFAVRPEGSVSTLKIQRTERGDSAVYLCASSLSPGVPHEQFFGPGTRLTVL.

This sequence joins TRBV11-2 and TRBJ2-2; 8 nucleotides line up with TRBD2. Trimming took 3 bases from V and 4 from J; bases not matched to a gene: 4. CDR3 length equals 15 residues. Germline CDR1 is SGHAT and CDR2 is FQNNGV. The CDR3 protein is CASSFSGSGTGELFF. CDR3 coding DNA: TGTGCCAGCAGCTTCAGCGGGAGTGGCACCGGGGAGCTGTTTTTT.

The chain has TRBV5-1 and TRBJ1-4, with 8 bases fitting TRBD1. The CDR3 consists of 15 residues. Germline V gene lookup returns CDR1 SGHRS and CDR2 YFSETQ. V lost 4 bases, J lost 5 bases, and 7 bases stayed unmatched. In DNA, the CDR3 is TGCGCCAGCAGCGCGCCGGGACAGGCGAATGAAAAACTGTTTTTT. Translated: CASSAPGQANEKLFF.

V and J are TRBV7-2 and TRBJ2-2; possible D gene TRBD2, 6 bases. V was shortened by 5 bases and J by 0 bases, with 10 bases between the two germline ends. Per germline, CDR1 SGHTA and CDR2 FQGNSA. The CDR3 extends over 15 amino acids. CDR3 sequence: CASSRDSANTGELFF. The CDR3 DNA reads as TGTGCCAGCAGCCGGGACTCCGCGAACACCGGGGAGCTGTTTTTT.

The CDR3 sequence is CASSPSRGLDTQYF. CDR3 coding DNA: TGTGCCAGCAGCCCATCCAGGGGCTTAGATACGCAGTATTTT. This chain connects TRBV4-2 to TRBJ2-3; maybe TRBD1 (6 bases). This CDR3 is built from 14 residues. The V and J ends lost 4 bases and 5 bases respectively, with 13 bases between them. CDR1 and CDR2 from the germline V gene are LGHNA and YNFKEQ.

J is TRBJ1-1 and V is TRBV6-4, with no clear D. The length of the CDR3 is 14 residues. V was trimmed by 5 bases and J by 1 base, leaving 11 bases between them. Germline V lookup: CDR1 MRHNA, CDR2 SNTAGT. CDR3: CASSPSPGNTEAFF. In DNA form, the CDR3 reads TGTGCCAGCAGTCCATCTCCGGGGAACACTGAAGCTTTCTTT.

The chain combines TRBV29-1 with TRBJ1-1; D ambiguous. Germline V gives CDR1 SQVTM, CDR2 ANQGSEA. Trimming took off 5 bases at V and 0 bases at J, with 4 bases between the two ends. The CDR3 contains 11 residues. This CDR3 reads CSVFVNTEAFF. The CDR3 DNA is TGCAGCGTTTTCGTGAACACTGAAGCTTTCTTT.

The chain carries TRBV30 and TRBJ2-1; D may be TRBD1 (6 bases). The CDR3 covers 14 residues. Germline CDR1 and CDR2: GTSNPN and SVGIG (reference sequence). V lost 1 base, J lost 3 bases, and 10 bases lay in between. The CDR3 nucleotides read TGTGCCTGGAGTGCCGGGACAAACTACAATGAGCAGTTCTTC. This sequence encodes CAWSAGTNYNEQFF.

The DNA for the CDR3 is TGTGCCAGCAGTCAAGGGGCTTCAGTGCGGGAGCAGTACGTC. Translating gives CASSQGASVREQYV. The chain uses TRBV28 and TRBJ2-7; TRBD1 is a possible D gene (5 bases). The CDR3 has 14 amino acids. Germline loops: CDR1 MDHEN, CDR2 SYDVKM. V lost 5 bases to trimming and J lost 7 bases, with 18 bases between them.

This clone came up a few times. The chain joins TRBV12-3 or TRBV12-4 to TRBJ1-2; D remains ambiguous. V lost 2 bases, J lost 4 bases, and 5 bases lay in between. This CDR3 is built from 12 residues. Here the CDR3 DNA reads TGTGCCAGCAGTTTAACGGTCTATGGCTACACCTTC. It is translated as CASSLTVYGYTF.

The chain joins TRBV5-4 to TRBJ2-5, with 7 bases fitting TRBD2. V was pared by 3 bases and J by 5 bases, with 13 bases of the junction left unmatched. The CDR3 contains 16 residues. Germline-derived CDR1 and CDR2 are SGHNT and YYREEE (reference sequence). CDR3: CASSSALGGRRETQYF. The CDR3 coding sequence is TGTGCCAGCAGCTCCGCCCTAGGCGGGAGAAGGGAGACCCAGTACTTC.